This entry features one T cell receptor (beta chain) sequence. Antigen unknown. The sample comes from a study of OX40 agonist ivuxolimab in advanced cancers. Study-wide context: Three patients responded partially, comprising one with hepatocellular carcinoma and two with cutaneous melanoma. Study results and caveats: Among the lowest levels of clonal expansion were found in partial responders at 0.1-3.0 mg/kg. Relative to CD4+, CD8+ T cells held more expanded clones on average. Researchers did not determine the expanded peripheral T cells' antigen specificity.

V shed 4 bases and J 4 bases; nucleotides not matched to a gene: 12. The CDR3 runs to 17 residues. CDR1 and CDR2 from the germline V gene are LNHDA and SQIVND (reference sequence). Method: immunoSEQ multiplex PCR; TCRdb's copy keeps in-frame clones and lacks some. The sample lists about 68,000 clones; 65% to 90% were seen once. The rearrangement uses TRBV19 and TRBJ2-5; 10 nucleotides align to TRBD2. Here the sequenced sample was CD4+ or CD8+ T cells sorted from blood, taken in a trial of the OX40 agonist ivuxolimab. This TCR came from an adult with an advanced solid tumor such as melanoma, head and neck, liver or kidney cancer. In DNA form, the CDR3 reads TGTGCCAGTAGTACCCATGGACTAGCGGAGAAACTAGAGACCCAGTACTTC. It encodes CASSTHGLAEKLETQYF.